This TCR beta chain was retrieved from a study of cytomegalovirus exposure and HLA in healthy donors. Primers for the PCR totalled 60 Vbeta and 13 Jbeta. This table comes from immunoSEQ multiplex PCR, and its TCRdb copy is limited to in-frame clones, with some not included. Of approximately 210,000 clones listed, over 75% were seen once; the top ten hold about 1.7%. V was cut by 4 bases and J by 3 bases, with 19 bases left in between. This CDR3 contains 16 residues. Germline CDR1 MNHEY, CDR2 SMNVEV (reference sequence). Study-wide results and caveats: There were around 160 TCR beta chains listed as cytomegalovirus-associated. Available immune exposure information covered CMV serostatus only.

Details on this clone: Its target is not known.

V and J are TRBV27 and TRBJ2-7; the D gene is possibly TRBD1 (6 bases). What was sequenced was PBMCs. The source is a male donor in good health and CMV-seronegative. The CDR3 DNA sequence: TGTGCCAGCAGTTCCCTCCTACCCCGGACAGACTACGAGCAGTACTTC. Amino acids: CASSSLLPRTDYEQYF.